This T cell receptor (beta chain) was sequenced for a study of shared clonotypes between healthy human individuals. TCRdb's copy holds only in-frame clones and misses some; the assay was immunoSEQ multiplex PCR. Of hundreds of thousands of clones listed, over 65% are singletons. Regarding the study as a whole: The genetic and exposure-history diversity represented was limited by few donors. The sharing of 4.5% to 6.5% of naive CD4 clonotypes was seen across a few donors.

This clone has a single count. Its target is unknown. V shed 5 bases and J shed 4 bases, with 20 bases lying between them. This CDR3 has 16 amino acids. Per germline, CDR1 SGHVS and CDR2 FNYEAQ. The sequence was obtained from a woman younger than 45 in good health. Sequencing was performed on memory CD4+ T cells sorted from blood. The subset is: CD45RA-negative fraction. V is TRBV7-6 and J is TRBJ2-5; tentative D call: TRBD1 (6 bases). In DNA, the CDR3 is TGTGCCAGCAGCCCCAAGCAGGGGCTAAGTGCAGAGACCCAGTACTTC. Protein sequence: CASSPKQGLSAETQYF.